Listed below are T cell receptor beta chains from one sample, sequenced in a study of CD8 T cells in ankylosing spondylitis. From the 5' RACE reads, TCRdb called clonotypes with MiXCR, one entry per CDR3 protein. This table has about 540,000 distinct CDR3 sequences, over 9.5% appearing once. Input material: blood, either unsorted or a sorted T cell fraction (not recorded which). The receptors shown here come from a male donor with ankylosing spondylitis. Each CDR3 is given with its conserved first and last residue. The order of the fields is clone size, J gene, D gene, V gene, CDR3 protein, CDR3 DNA. D genes are given only for firm matches. Size is stated for part of the rows, as once, few or many counts, or as a class when the clone is expanded.

-,TRBJ2-2,TRBD2,TRBV10-1,CASRKTSGSNTGELFF,TGCGCCAGCAGAAAAACTAGCGGGAGTAACACCGGGGAGCTGTTTTTT
few,TRBJ2-3,TRBD1,TRBV10-2,CASSGPLPGQGAGDTQYF,TGCGCCAGCAGTGGGCCCCTCCCGGGACAGGGGGCCGGAGATACGCAGTATTTT
-,TRBJ1-1,-,TRBV7-9,CASSTGLGEAFF,TGTGCCAGCAGTACAGGACTTGGTGAAGCTTTCTTT
few,TRBJ2-1,-,TRBV4-1,CASSQGSASSYNEQFF,TGCGCCAGCAGCCAAGGTAGCGCCAGCTCCTACAATGAGCAGTTCTTC
few,TRBJ2-3,-,TRBV29-1,CSVVRQYTDTQYF,TGCAGCGTCGTCCGGCAGTACACAGATACGCAGTATTTT
few,TRBJ2-1,-,TRBV5-6,CASSHTGRAYNEQFF,TGTGCCAGCAGCCATACAGGGAGGGCCTACAATGAGCAGTTCTTC
-,TRBJ1-6,-,TRBV7-9,CASSLVARGSPLHF,TGTGCCAGCAGCTTAGTAGCCAGGGGTTCACCCCTCCACTTT
many,TRBJ1-4,TRBD1,TRBV7-9,CASSPTGPEKLFF,TGTGCCAGCAGCCCGACAGGGCCCGAAAAACTGTTTTTT
-,TRBJ2-7,-,TRBV7-2,CASSLDRYSAYEQYF,TGTGCCAGCAGCTTAGACCGATACAGCGCCTACGAGCAGTACTTC
many,TRBJ2-7,-,TRBV11-2,CASSLDGGLEQYF,TGTGCCAGCAGCTTAGATGGAGGGCTAGAGCAGTACTTC
few,TRBJ1-2,-,TRBV5-1,CASSLGQDSNYGYTF,TGCGCCAGCAGCTTGGGCCAGGACTCTAACTATGGCTACACCTTC
many,TRBJ1-1,-,TRBV20-1,CSAQGNTEAFF,TGCAGTGCTCAGGGGAACACTGAAGCTTTCTTT
many,TRBJ2-3,TRBD2,TRBV7-2,CASSFEREADTQYF,TGTGCCAGCAGCTTTGAGCGGGAGGCAGATACGCAGTATTTT
many,TRBJ2-1,-,TRBV5-1,CASSLRETGGNEQFF,TGCGCCAGCAGCCTACGCGAGACAGGTGGCAATGAGCAGTTCTTC
-,TRBJ1-2,-,TRBV27,CASSPSVRYGYTF,TGTGCCAGCTCCCCCTCGGTTCGCTATGGCTACACCTTC
many,TRBJ2-2,TRBD1,TRBV7-2,CASSLPSTGENTGELFF,TGTGCCAGCAGCTTACCATCGACAGGGGAAAACACCGGGGAGCTGTTTTTT
many,TRBJ2-1,TRBD2,TRBV30,CAWSPLAGGHNEQFF,TGTGCCTGGAGTCCCCTAGCGGGAGGGCATAATGAGCAGTTCTTC
many,TRBJ1-1,TRBD1,TRBV20-1,CSARGPGQGTTEAFF,TGCAGTGCTAGAGGTCCGGGACAGGGGACCACTGAAGCTTTCTTT
-,TRBJ2-1,-,TRBV5-1,CASSLDLGGIGEQFF,TGCGCCAGCAGCTTGGACTTGGGCGGGATCGGTGAGCAGTTCTTC
few,TRBJ2-1,-,TRBV20-1,CSAAGYGTYNEQFF,TGCAGTGCCGCGGGGTATGGCACCTACAATGAGCAGTTCTTC
few,TRBJ1-2,-,TRBV15,CATSRDRGGYGYTF,TGTGCCACCAGCAGAGATAGAGGCGGCTATGGCTACACCTTC
few,TRBJ2-1,-,TRBV30,CAWVRGWTGSNNEQFF,TGTGCCTGGGTAAGGGGGTGGACGGGGAGCAACAATGAGCAGTTCTTC
few,TRBJ2-4,-,TRBV27,CASSIQGLPKNIQYF,TGTGCCAGCAGTATTCAGGGGCTACCCAAAAACATTCAGTACTTC
-,TRBJ1-1,TRBD1,TRBV20-1,CSTGTGTGGEAFF,TGCAGTACAGGGACAGGGACAGGGGGCGAAGCTTTCTTT
-,TRBJ2-5,-,TRBV20-1,CSARPIETQYF,TGCAGTGCTAGACCCATTGAGACCCAGTACTTC
-,TRBJ2-1,TRBD1,TRBV3-1,CASSQGIRVRDRIYNEQFF,TGTGCCAGCAGCCAAGGTATACGCGTCCGGGACAGAATTTACAATGAGCAGTTCTTC
few,TRBJ2-7,-,TRBV27,CASSLSPGAGGIEQYF,TGTGCCAGCAGTTTAAGCCCAGGGGCGGGTGGAATCGAGCAGTACTTC
-,TRBJ2-6,-,TRBV25-1,CASRGPHIGSPGANVLTF,TGTGCCAGCAGGGGACCTCATATAGGGTCTCCTGGGGCCAACGTCCTGACTTTC
-,TRBJ2-2,-,TRBV7-8,CASSLVSSGELFF,TGTGCCAGCAGCTTGGTCTCGTCCGGGGAGCTGTTTTTT
-,TRBJ1-5,TRBD1,TRBV7-9,CASSFNSGQGLPMPQHF,TGTGCCAGCAGCTTTAATTCGGGACAGGGACTCCCTATGCCCCAGCATTTT
few,TRBJ1-4,-,TRBV29-1,CSVAMDVKLFF,TGCAGCGTTGCGATGGATGTAAAACTGTTTTTT
-,TRBJ2-2,-,TRBV9,CASKAGTGELFF,TGTGCCAGCAAAGCAGGCACCGGGGAGCTGTTTTTT
-,TRBJ2-2,-,TRBV5-1,CASRGGVGANTGELFF,TGCGCCAGCAGAGGGGGAGTCGGGGCGAACACCGGGGAGCTGTTTTTT
-,TRBJ2-7,-,TRBV10-1,CASSPLVLGHEQYF,TGCGCCAGCAGCCCTCTTGTCCTGGGCCACGAGCAGTACTTC
few,TRBJ2-7,TRBD1,TRBV9,CASSVRGTGSYEQYF,TGTGCCAGCAGCGTACGTGGGACAGGATCATACGAGCAGTACTTC
few,TRBJ1-1,-,TRBV14,CASSQVWLQNTEAFF,TGTGCCAGCAGCCAAGTGTGGCTACAGAACACTGAAGCTTTCTTT
few,TRBJ2-1,TRBD2,TRBV3-1,CASGTAGTSGRLNEQFF,TGTGCCAGCGGTACTGCCGGGACTAGCGGGAGATTAAATGAGCAGTTCTTC
-,TRBJ1-5,-,TRBV24-1,CATSDPLGDLSNQPQHF,TGTGCCACCAGTGACCCCTTAGGGGACCTTAGCAATCAGCCCCAGCATTTT
many,TRBJ2-2,TRBD2,TRBV7-9,CASSGTSGRADTGELFF,TGTGCCAGCAGCGGGACTAGCGGGAGGGCCGACACCGGGGAGCTGTTTTTT
-,TRBJ2-6,-,TRBV7-9,CASSFAGMRANVLTF,TGTGCCAGCAGCTTCGCGGGTATGAGGGCCAACGTCCTGACTTTC
few,TRBJ2-1,TRBD2,TRBV5-1,CASSLQAGDAFYNEQFF,TGCGCCAGCAGCTTGCAAGCGGGAGACGCATTCTACAATGAGCAGTTCTTC
-,TRBJ2-1,TRBD1,TRBV12-3/TRBV12-4,CASSKAGTGVSYNEQFF,TGTGCCAGCAGTAAAGCCGGGACAGGGGTCTCCTACAATGAGCAGTTCTTC
few,TRBJ1-2,-,TRBV12-3/TRBV12-4,CASSLPGDNGYTF,TGTGCCAGCAGTTTACCCGGGGACAATGGCTACACCTTC
few,TRBJ2-1,TRBD2,TRBV20-1,CSSLRTSGVNEQFF,TGCAGTTCTCTGCGGACTAGCGGTGTCAATGAGCAGTTCTTC
few,TRBJ2-1,TRBD1,TRBV9,CASSATGLSNEQFF,TGTGCCAGCAGCGCGACAGGGTTGAGCAATGAGCAGTTCTTC
few,TRBJ2-1,TRBD1,TRBV11-2,CASSLVYRGKVDEQFF,TGTGCCAGCAGCTTAGTTTACAGGGGTAAAGTTGATGAGCAGTTCTTC
few,TRBJ2-5,-,TRBV24-1,CATSDLGRGEHETQYF,TGTGCCACCAGTGATTTGGGCAGGGGTGAACACGAGACCCAGTACTTC
-,TRBJ2-2,-,TRBV24-1,CATSAPGRGAAGELFF,TGTGCCACCAGTGCCCCCGGCAGGGGGGCTGCCGGGGAGCTGTTTTTT
-,TRBJ1-5,-,TRBV6-1,CASSQGPTSDQPQHF,TGTGCCAGCAGCCAGGGGCCCACGAGCGATCAGCCCCAGCATTTT
few,TRBJ1-5,-,TRBV6-5,CASNFGGNQPQHF,TGTGCCAGCAATTTCGGCGGTAATCAGCCCCAGCATTTT
-,TRBJ2-7,-,TRBV20-1,CSAEPTRSGSYEQYF,TGCAGTGCGGAACCTACCCGGAGTGGGTCCTACGAGCAGTACTTC
few,TRBJ1-2,-,TRBV12-3/TRBV12-4,CASSSSPRDTSGYTF,TGTGCCAGCAGTTCCTCCCCCCGGGACACATCCGGCTACACCTTC
few,TRBJ1-5,-,TRBV19,CASSQNAGSGQPQHF,TGTGCCAGCTCCCAGAATGCGGGGTCGGGTCAGCCCCAGCATTTT
many,TRBJ2-2,-,TRBV2,CASRVGMSSVMTGELFF,TGTGCCAGCAGGGTCGGGATGTCATCCGTGATGACCGGGGAGCTGTTTTTT
-,TRBJ1-2,-,TRBV18,CASSPDLGGPDYGYTF,TGTGCCAGCTCACCAGACCTAGGCGGACCGGATTATGGCTACACCTTC
-,TRBJ1-1,-,TRBV19,CASKKGQTSAEAFF,TGTGCCAGTAAAAAAGGACAGACTTCGGCTGAAGCTTTCTTT
-,TRBJ1-2,TRBD1,TRBV24-1,CATSDPRGPWGGYTF,TGTGCCACCAGTGATCCCAGGGGGCCCTGGGGTGGCTACACCTTC
few,TRBJ1-1,-,TRBV7-2,CASSLVSSTNTEAFF,TGTGCCAGCAGCTTAGTCAGTTCTACCAACACTGAAGCTTTCTTT
few,TRBJ1-4,-,TRBV5-1,CASSLGQEKLFF,TGCGCCAGCAGCTTAGGGCAGGAAAAACTGTTTTTT